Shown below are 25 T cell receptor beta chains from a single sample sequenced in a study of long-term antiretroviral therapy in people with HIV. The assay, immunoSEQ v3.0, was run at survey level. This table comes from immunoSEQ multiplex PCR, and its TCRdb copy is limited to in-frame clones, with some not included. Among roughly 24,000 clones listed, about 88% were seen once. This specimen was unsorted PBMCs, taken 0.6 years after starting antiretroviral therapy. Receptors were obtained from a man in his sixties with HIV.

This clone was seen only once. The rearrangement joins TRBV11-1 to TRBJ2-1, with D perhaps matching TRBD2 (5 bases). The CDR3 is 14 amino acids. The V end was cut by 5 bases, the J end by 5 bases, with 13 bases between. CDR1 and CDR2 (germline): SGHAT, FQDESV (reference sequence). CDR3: CASSPYGRDNEQFF. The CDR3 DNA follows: TGTGCCAGCAGCCCCTACGGGCGGGACAATGAGCAGTTCTTC.

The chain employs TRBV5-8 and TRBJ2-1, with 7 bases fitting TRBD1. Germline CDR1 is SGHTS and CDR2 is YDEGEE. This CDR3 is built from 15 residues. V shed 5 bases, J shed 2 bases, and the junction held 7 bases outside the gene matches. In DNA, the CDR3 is TGTGCCAGCAGGCCCAGGGGGTGGGCCTACAATGAGCAGTTCTTC. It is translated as CASRPRGWAYNEQFF.

DNA of the CDR3: TGTGCTGTGGGAGAGGGTACTAAGCAGAGCGACGAGCAGTACTTC. Translation gives CAVGEGTKQSDEQYF. This chain uses TRBV10-3 with TRBJ2-7; a weak D match, TRBD2 (5 bases). CDR1 is ENHRY, CDR2 SYGVKD, per germline. This CDR3 contains 15 residues.

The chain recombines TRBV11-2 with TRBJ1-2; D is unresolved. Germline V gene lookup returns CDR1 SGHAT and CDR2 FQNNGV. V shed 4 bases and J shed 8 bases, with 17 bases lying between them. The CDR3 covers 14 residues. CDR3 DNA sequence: TGTGCCAGCAGCTCCAACATGGTCTCGGTCGGCTACACCTTC. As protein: CASSSNMVSVGYTF.

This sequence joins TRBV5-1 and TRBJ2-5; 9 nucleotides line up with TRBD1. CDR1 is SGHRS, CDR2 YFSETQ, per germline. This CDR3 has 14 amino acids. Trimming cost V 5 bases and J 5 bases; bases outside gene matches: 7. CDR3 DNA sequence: TGCGCCAGCAGTTCCGGGACAGGGCAGGAGACCCAGTACTTC. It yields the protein CASSSGTGQETQYF. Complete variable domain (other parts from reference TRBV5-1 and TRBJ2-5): KAGVTQTPRYLIKTRGQQVTLSCSPISGHRSVSWYQQTPGQGLQFLFEYFSETQRNKGNFPGRFSGRQFSNSRSEMNVSTLELGDSALYLCASSSGTGQETQYFGPGTRLLVL.

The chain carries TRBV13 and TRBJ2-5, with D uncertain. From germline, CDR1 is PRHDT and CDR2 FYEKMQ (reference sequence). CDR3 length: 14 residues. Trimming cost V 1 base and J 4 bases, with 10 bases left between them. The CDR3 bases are TGTGCCAGCAGCTTAGTAGCTCAAGCAGAGACCCAGTACTTC. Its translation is CASSLVAQAETQYF.

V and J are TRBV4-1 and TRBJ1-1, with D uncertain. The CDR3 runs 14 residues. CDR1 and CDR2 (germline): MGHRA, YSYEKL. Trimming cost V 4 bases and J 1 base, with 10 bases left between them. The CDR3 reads CASSLQRANTEAFF. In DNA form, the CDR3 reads TGCGCCAGCAGCCTCCAGCGCGCGAACACTGAAGCTTTCTTT.

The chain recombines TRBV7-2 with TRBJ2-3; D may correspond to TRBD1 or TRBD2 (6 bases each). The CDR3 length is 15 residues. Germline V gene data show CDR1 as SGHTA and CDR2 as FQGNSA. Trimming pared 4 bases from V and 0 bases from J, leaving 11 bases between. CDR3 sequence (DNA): TGTGCCAGCAGCTACACAGGGACTAGCACAGATACGCAGTATTTT. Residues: CASSYTGTSTDTQYF. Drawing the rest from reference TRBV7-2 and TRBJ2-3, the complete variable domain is GAGVSQSPSNKVTEKGKDVELRCDPISGHTALYWYRQSLGQGLEFLIYFQGNSAPDKSGLPSDRFSAERTGGSVSTLTIQRTQQEDSAVYLCASSYTGTSTDTQYFGPGTRLTVL.

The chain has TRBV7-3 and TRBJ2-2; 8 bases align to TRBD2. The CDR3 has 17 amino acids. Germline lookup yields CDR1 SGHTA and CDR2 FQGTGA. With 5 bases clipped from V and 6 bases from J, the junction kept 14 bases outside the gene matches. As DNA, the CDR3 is TGTGCCAGCAGCCAAACTGGGGGGCTAGCGGGTGCCGGGGAGCTGTTTTTT. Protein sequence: CASSQTGGLAGAGELFF.

The CDR3 loop is CASSTHPGQGLFF. CDR3 nucleotides: TGTGCCAGCAGCACGCACCCGGGACAGGGCTTGTTTTTT. The chain carries TRBV7-2 and TRBJ1-4, with 9 bases identical to TRBD1. Germline assignment: CDR1 SGHTA and CDR2 FQGNSA. Trimming took 5 bases from V and 15 from J; bases not matched to a gene: 10. The CDR3 has 13 amino acids.

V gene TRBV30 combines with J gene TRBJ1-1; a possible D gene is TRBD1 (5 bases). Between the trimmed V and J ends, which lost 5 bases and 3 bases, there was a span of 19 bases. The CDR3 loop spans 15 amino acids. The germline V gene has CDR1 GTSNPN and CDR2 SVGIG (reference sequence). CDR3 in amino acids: CAWQEENRYHTEAFF. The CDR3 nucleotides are TGTGCCTGGCAGGAGGAAAACAGGTACCACACTGAAGCTTTCTTT.

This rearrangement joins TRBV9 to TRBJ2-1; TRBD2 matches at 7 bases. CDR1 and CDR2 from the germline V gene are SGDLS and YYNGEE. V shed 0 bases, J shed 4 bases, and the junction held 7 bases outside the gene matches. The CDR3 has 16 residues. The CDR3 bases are TGTGCCAGCAGCGTAGACGTTGGGACTACTTACAATGAGCAGTTCTTC. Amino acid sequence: CASSVDVGTTYNEQFF. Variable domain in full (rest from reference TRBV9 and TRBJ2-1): DSGVTQTPKHLITATGQRVTLRCSPRSGDLSVYWYQQSLDQGLQFLIQYYNGEERAKGNILERFSAQQFPDLHSELNLSSLELGDSALYFCASSVDVGTTYNEQFFGPGTRLTVL.

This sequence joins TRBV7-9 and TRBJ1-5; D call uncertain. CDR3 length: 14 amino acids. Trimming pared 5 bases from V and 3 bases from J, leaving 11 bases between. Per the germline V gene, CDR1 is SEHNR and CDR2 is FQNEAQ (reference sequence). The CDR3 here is CASSNLTVNQPQHF. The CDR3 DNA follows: TGTGCCAGCAGCAACCTGACCGTCAATCAGCCCCAGCATTTT. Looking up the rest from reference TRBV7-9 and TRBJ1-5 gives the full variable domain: DTGVSQNPRHKITKRGQNVTFRCDPISEHNRLYWYRQTLGQGPEFLTYFQNEAQLEKSRLLSDRFSAERPKGSFSTLEIQRTEQGDSAMYLCASSNLTVNQPQHFGDGTRLSIL.

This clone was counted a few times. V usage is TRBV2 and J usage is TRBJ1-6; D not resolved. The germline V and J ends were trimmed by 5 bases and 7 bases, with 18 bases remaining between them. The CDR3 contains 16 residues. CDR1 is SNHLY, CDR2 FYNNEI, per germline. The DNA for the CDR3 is TGTGCCAGCAGTCCCTCTGCCGACGGACGAAATTCACCCCTCCACTTT. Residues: CASSPSADGRNSPLHF.

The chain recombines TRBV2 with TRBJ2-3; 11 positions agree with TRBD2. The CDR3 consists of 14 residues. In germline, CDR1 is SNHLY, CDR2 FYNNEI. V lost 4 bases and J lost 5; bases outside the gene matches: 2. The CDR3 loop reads CASSVAGGLDTQYF. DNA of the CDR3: TGTGCCAGCAGTGTAGCGGGGGGGCTAGATACGCAGTATTTT.

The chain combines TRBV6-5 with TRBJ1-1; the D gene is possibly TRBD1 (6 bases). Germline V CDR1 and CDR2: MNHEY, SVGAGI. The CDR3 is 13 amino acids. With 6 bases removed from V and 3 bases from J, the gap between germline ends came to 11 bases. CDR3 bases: TGTGCCAGCAGAACAGGGATGGACACTGAAGCTTTCTTT. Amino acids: CASRTGMDTEAFF.

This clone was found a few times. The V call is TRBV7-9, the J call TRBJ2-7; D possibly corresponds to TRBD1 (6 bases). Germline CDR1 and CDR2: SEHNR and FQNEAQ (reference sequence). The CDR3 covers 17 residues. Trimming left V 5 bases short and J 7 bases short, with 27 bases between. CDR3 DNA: TGTGCCAGCAGCCGCGTGCCGACAGGCTCGGCCGCGGGTGAGCAGTACTTC. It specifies CASSRVPTGSAAGEQYF.

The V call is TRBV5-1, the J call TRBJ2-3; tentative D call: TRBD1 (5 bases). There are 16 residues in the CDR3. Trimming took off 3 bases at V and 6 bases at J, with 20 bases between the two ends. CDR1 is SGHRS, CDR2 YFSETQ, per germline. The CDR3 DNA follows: TGCGCCAGCAGCTATGGACCCCGAGTAGGGGCGGATACGCAGTATTTT. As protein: CASSYGPRVGADTQYF.

Here the CDR3 reads CAWSVPPGRQYDLADTQYF. The CDR3 nucleotides are TGTGCCTGGAGTGTCCCCCCGGGCAGGCAATATGACTTAGCGGATACGCAGTATTTT. This rearrangement joins TRBV30 to TRBJ2-3, with TRBD2 as a possible D gene (5 bases). CDR1 is GTSNPN, CDR2 SVGIG, per germline (reference sequence). This CDR3 spans 19 amino acids. V was trimmed by 0 bases and J by 6 bases, leaving 28 bases between them.

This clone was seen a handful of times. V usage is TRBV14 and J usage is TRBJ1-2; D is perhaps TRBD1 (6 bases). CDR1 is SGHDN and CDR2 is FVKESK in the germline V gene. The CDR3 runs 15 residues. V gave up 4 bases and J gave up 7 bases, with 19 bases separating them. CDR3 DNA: TGTGCCAGCAGCCGCCGACAGGTCGGTTTCCGTGGCTACACCTTC. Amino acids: CASSRRQVGFRGYTF. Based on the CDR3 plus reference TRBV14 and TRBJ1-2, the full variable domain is EAGVTQFPSHSVIEKGQTVTLRCDPISGHDNLYWYRRVMGKEIKFLLHFVKESKQDESGMPNNRFLAERTGGTYSTLKVQPAELEDSGVYFCASSRRQVGFRGYTFGSGTRLTVV.

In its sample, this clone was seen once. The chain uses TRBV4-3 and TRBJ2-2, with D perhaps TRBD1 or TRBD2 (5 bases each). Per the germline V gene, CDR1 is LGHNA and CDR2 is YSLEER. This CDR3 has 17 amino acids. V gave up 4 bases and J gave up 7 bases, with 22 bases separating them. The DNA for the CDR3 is TGCGCCAGCAGCCCAGTTTCGACCCGGGGCGTCAGCGGGGAGCTGTTTTTT. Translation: CASSPVSTRGVSGELFF.

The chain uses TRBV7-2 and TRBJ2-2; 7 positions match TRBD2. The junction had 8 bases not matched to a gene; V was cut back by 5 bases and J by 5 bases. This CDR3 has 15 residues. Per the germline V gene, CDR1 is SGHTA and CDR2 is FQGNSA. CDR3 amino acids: CASSRDYLTTGELFF. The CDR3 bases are TGTGCCAGCAGCCGGGACTACCTAACGACCGGGGAGCTGTTTTTT.

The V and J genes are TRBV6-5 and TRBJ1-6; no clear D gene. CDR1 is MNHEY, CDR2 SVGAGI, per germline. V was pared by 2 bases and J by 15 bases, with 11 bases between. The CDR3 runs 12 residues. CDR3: CASSYEGSVLHF. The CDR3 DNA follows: TGTGCCAGCAGTTACGAGGGTTCAGTCCTCCACTTT.

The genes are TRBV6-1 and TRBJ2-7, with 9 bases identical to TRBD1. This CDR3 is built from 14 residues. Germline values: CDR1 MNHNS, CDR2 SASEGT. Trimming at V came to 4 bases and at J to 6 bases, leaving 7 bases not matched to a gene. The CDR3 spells CASSVLGQGSEQYF. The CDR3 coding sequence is TGTGCCAGCAGTGTCCTGGGACAGGGAAGCGAGCAGTACTTC.

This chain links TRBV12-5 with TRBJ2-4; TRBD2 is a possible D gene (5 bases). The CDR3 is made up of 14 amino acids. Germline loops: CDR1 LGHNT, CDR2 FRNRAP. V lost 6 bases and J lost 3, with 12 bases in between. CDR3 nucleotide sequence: TGTGCTAGTGGGGTCGGGAATGGCAAAAACATTCAGTACTTC. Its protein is CASGVGNGKNIQYF.